This T cell receptor (beta chain) was found in a study of regulatory T cells in long-lasting Graves disease. The overall study: Antithyroid drug exposure in newly diagnosed Graves' patients had lasted under 3 months.

This clonotype was counted many times. Its specificity is not known. Study findings and constraints: Analysis covered peripheral blood alone, not thyroid tissue.

Germline V gives CDR1 SGHNT, CDR2 YYREEE (reference sequence). CDR3 size: 15 residues. J gave up 5 bases and V 1 base, and 7 bases lay outside the gene matches. Through Arm-PCR of CDR3 regions and iRepertoire HTBI primers, TCR beta libraries were built. Source study methods: 62 TRBV and about 15 TRBJ segments were identified across samples. A single record per CDR3 protein comes from TCRdb applying MiXCR to the multiplex PCR reads. These V and J calls derive from TCRdb rather than the authors' analysis. Of some 250,000 distinct CDR3 sequences detected, 20% to 25% appear once; the ten largest clones hold 11% to 15%. The time point: newly diagnosed GD, antithyroid drugs for less than 3 months. Extracted RNA from PBMCs served as the source of the TCR library.

This sequence originates from a female donor with Graves disease. This chain links TRBV5-4 with TRBJ2-5; TRBD2 matches at 8 bases. This sample comprised peripheral blood mononuclear cells (PBMCs), obtained at new diagnosis, from a patient treated with antithyroid drugs. CDR3 coding DNA: TGTGCCAGCAGCTTGATTTTAGCGGGGATGGAGACCCAGTACTTC. Amino acid sequence: CASSLILAGMETQYF.